These 2 T cell receptor beta chains share one sample of origin, sequenced in a study of early T cells in non-severe SARS-CoV-2 infection (dated by TCRdb to 2020 to 2023). Receptor libraries were prepared by 5' RACE. Sequencing used a NextSeq 500. TCRdb reworked the public reads: Q25 trimming with fastp, MiXCR clone assembly, productive beta chains retained. Each CDR3 protein gets just one entry, which takes the most common genes and DNA from the rows behind it. The sample records approximately 73,000 distinct CDR3 sequences, around 13% of which are singletons. 0.95% to 1.3% of the sample comes from the top ten. The sample was whole blood. The receptors were gathered from an adult who was a healthcare worker with PCR-confirmed SARS-CoV-2 infection or an uninfected control (not recorded which).

With respect to this clonotype: A single base separates this from a much larger clone, so it may be a read error. The conserved final phenylalanine or tryptophan is absent from the CDR3, which likely points to a read error. V and J are TRBV6-5 and TRBJ2-7; 8 nucleotides match TRBD2. Germline CDR1 MNHEY, CDR2 SVGAGI. J lost 3 bases, V lost 3 bases, and 4 bases had no gene match. CDR3 size: 14 residues. The CDR3, as DNA: TGTGCCAGCAGTTATATCCGGGGGGGCTACGAGCAGTACTCC. It is translated as CASSYIRGGYEQYS.

This clonotype appeared many times. The J gene is TRBJ2-6, the V gene TRBV10-3; D is possibly TRBD1 (6 bases). The CDR3 contains 17 residues. Germline CDR1 is ENHRY and CDR2 is SYGVKD. V lost 4 bases and J 4 bases, leaving 17 bases between the germline ends. CDR3 residues: CAISGVQGQAGANVLTF. CDR3 sequence (DNA): TGTGCCATCAGTGGAGTCCAGGGGCAAGCAGGGGCCAACGTCCTGACTTTC.